These T cell receptor beta chains were read from a single sample in a study of blood T cell repertoires in COVID-19. Here immunoSEQ multiplex PCR was the method, and the copy in TCRdb shows in-frame clones only, minus some. The sample shows 210,000 or so clones, roughly 88% of them seen only once. Material: peripheral blood. Receptor source: a man younger than 35 with active or convalescent COVID-19. The CDR3 runs from the conserved cysteine through the conserved F or W. D genes are given only for firm matches. Expanded clones get a size class; other rows say once, few or many, or leave the size out.

12	TRBJ1-1	TRBD1	TRBV13	.	TGTGCCAGCAGCCAGGGGGTCACTGAAGCTTTCTTT	CASSQGVTEAFF
14	TRBJ1-2	.	TRBV13	.	TGTGCCAGCAGCACGGTGGGTCAGGGAGGCGGCTACACCTTC	CASSTVGQGGGYTF
13	TRBJ2-7	.	TRBV27	.	TGTGCCAGCAGTCCGAGACCGGAGCGGTGGCAGTACTTC	CASSPRPERWQYF
17	TRBJ1-6	.	TRBV7-9	few	TGTGCCAGCAGCTTAGCAATTGGGGCCGCGAATAATTCACCCCTCCACTTT	CASSLAIGAANNSPLHF
14	TRBJ2-7	.	TRBV5-6	.	TGTGCCAGCAGCTTGGCGGCAGGTGACTACGAGCAGTACTTC	CASSLAAGDYEQYF
15	TRBJ1-2	TRBD1	TRBV5-1	.	TGCGCCAGCAGCCCGGCGGGGACAGGGGGCAATGGCTACACCTTC	CASSPAGTGGNGYTF
18	TRBJ2-4	TRBD2	TRBV2	.	TGTGCCAGCAGTGAAGTGCGTCTAGCGGGATTGGCCAAAAACATTCAGTACTTC	CASSEVRLAGLAKNIQYF
18	TRBJ1-3	TRBD1	TRBV7-9	.	TGTGCCAGCAGCCCACGGGGACAGGGGGCTGAACCTGGAAACACCATATATTTT	CASSPRGQGAEPGNTIYF
14	TRBJ1-5	TRBD1	TRBV6-5	.	TGTGCCAGCAGAGAGACAGGGAGAGGTCAGCCCCAGCATTTT	CASRETGRGQPQHF
13	TRBJ1-1	.	TRBV4-2	.	TGTGCCAGCAGCCAAGAATGGTCGGGGGAAGCTTTCTTT	CASSQEWSGEAFF
15	TRBJ2-5	.	TRBV6-5	once	TGTGCCAGCAGTTACTCCAGCCCAGGGTTGGAGACCCAGTACTTC	CASSYSSPGLETQYF
13	TRBJ1-2	TRBD1	TRBV15	.	TGTGCCACCAGCAGAGCCCAGGGGGATGGCTACACCTTC	CATSRAQGDGYTF
17	TRBJ1-4	TRBD1	TRBV9	.	TGTGCCAGCAGCCCCCGGACAGGTAGCACGGGAAATGAAAAACTGTTTTTT	CASSPRTGSTGNEKLFF
11	TRBJ2-1	.	TRBV3-1/TRBV3-2	.	TGTGCCAGCAGCCGCGGCAATGAGCAGTTCTTC	CASSRGNEQFF
15	TRBJ2-2	TRBD2	TRBV6-6	once	TGTGCCAGCAGTTTAAGGACTAGCGGGACCGGGGAGCTGTTTTTT	CASSLRTSGTGELFF
15	TRBJ2-5	.	TRBV10-2	.	TGCGCCAGCAGTGAGCAGTACAGGGTGATGAAGACCCAGTACTTC	CASSEQYRVMKTQYF
15	TRBJ2-7	TRBD1	TRBV27	.	TGTGCCAGCAGTTCCCGGGACAGGGGGACAAACGAGCAGTACTTC	CASSSRDRGTNEQYF
14	TRBJ1-5	.	TRBV27	.	TGTGCCAGCAGTTTGGGGACACCGAATCAGCCCCAGCATTTT	CASSLGTPNQPQHF
14	TRBJ1-6	TRBD1	TRBV7-3	many	TGTGCCAGCAGCACAACAGGGGGGAAGTCACCCCTCCACTTT	CASSTTGGKSPLHF
14	TRBJ1-5	TRBD1	TRBV6-5	many	TGTGCCAGCAGTACTACAGGGGGATGGCAGCCCCAGCATTTT	CASSTTGGWQPQHF
17	TRBJ1-3	.	TRBV5-4	.	TGTGCCAGCAGCTTTGGCTTTGGACGGACTAGTGGAAACACCATATATTTT	CASSFGFGRTSGNTIYF
16	TRBJ1-5	TRBD1	TRBV28	.	TGTGCCAGCAGAACCCCCGGGGGAACAGGGGATCAGCCCCAGCATTTT	CASRTPGGTGDQPQHF
14	TRBJ2-3	TRBD2	TRBV7-2	.	TGTGCCAGCAGCGCGCTAGCGGGCACAGATACGCAGTATTTT	CASSALAGTDTQYF
17	TRBJ2-3	TRBD2	TRBV30	.	TGTGCCTGGAGTTCACCTAGCTTTCGGGAGGACACAGATACGCAGTATTTT	CAWSSPSFREDTDTQYF
15	TRBJ2-1	TRBD2	TRBV19	.	TGTGCCAGTAAGGCTAGCGGGAGTAGCTACAATGAGCAGTTCTTC	CASKASGSSYNEQFF
14	TRBJ1-6	.	TRBV28	once	TGTGCCAGCAGTACCGGGATCCTCAATTCACCCCTCCACTTT	CASSTGILNSPLHF
16	TRBJ2-1	TRBD2	TRBV24-1	.	TGTGCCACCAGTGATTTGCGGGAGGATCTTTACAATGAGCAGTTCTTC	CATSDLREDLYNEQFF
16	TRBJ2-3	.	TRBV14	.	TGTGCCAGCAGCCAAGGACTCAGGACTAAGGGCGATACGCAGTATTTT	CASSQGLRTKGDTQYF
15	TRBJ1-5	.	TRBV5-1	.	TGCGCCAGCAGTAAGAGCGGGGAGGGCAATCAGCCCCAGCATTTT	CASSKSGEGNQPQHF
14	TRBJ2-7	TRBD2	TRBV7-9	.	TGTGCCAGCAGCCCTAGCGGGAGCTCCTACGAGCAGTACTTC	CASSPSGSSYEQYF